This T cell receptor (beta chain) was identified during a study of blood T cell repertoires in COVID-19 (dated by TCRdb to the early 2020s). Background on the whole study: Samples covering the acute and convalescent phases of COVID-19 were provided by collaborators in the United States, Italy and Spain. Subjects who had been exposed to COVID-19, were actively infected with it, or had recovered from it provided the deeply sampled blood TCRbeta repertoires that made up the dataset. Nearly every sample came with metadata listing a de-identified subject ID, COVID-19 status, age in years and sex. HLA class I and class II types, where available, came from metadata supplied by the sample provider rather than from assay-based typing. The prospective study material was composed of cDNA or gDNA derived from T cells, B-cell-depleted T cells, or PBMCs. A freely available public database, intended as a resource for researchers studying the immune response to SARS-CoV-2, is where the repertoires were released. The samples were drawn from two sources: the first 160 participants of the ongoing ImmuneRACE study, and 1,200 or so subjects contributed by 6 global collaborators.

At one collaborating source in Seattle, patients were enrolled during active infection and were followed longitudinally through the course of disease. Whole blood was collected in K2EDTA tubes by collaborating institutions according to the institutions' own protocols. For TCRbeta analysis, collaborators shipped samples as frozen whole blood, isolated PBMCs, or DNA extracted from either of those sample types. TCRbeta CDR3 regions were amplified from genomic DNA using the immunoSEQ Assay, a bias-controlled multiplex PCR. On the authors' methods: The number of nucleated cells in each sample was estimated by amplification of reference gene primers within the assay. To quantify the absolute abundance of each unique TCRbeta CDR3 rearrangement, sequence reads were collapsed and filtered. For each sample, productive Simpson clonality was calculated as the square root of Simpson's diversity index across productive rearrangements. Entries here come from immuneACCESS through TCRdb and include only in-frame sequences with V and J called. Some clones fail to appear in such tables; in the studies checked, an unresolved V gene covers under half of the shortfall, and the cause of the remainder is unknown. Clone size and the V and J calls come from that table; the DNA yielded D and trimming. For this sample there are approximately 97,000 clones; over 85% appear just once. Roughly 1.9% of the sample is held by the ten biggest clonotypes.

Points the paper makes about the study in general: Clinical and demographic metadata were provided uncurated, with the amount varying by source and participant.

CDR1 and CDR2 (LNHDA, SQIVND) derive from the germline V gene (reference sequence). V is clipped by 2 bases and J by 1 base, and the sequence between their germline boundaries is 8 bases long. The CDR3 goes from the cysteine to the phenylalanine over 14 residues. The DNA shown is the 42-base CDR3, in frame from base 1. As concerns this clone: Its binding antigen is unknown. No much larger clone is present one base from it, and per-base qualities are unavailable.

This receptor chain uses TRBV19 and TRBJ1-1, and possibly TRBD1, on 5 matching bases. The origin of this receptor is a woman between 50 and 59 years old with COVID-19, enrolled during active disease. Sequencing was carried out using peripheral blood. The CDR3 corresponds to CASSINGGNTEAFF. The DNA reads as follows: TGTGCCAGTAGTATAAACGGGGGGAACACTGAAGCTTTCTTT.